This T cell receptor beta chain is drawn from a study of T cell changes during pregnancy in multiple sclerosis. Some clones are missing from TCRdb's copy, which holds only in-frame ones; the method was immunoSEQ multiplex PCR. Counted here are roughly 110,000 clones, about nine tenths occurring once; the ten biggest clones make up approximately 1.6%. This material consisted of peripheral blood, taken after pregnancy. The sequence was obtained from a female donor with multiple sclerosis, enrolled in a pregnancy study.

In DNA form, the CDR3 reads TGTGCCAGCCTCCGGGACAGGGGCCCCATTGGTGGCTACACCTTC. Translated: CASLRDRGPIGGYTF. This chain connects TRBV2 to TRBJ1-2; 10 bases match TRBD1. Germline assignment: CDR1 SNHLY and CDR2 FYNNEI. The CDR3 is 15 residues long. V shed 8 bases and J 7 bases; nucleotides not matched to a gene: 13.